A selection of T cell receptor beta chains follows, all from one sample in a study of CD8 T cells in Susac syndrome. TCRdb independently ran MiXCR on the immunoSEQ multiplex PCR reads; one entry per CDR3 protein. The data show roughly 200,000 distinct CDR3 sequences, over 90% seen once. Material: CD4+ T cells from PBMCs. Receptors originate from a human donor with multiple sclerosis. The CDR3 runs from the conserved cysteine through the conserved F or W. The order of the fields is D gene, V gene, clone size, J gene, CDR3 DNA, CDR3 protein. D genes are given only for firm matches. A row's size may be missing; if present it is once, few, many or a size class.

d_call: TRBD2
v_call: TRBV9
clone_size: .
j_call: TRBJ2-3
cdr3_nt: TGTGCCAGCAGCGCTCCTAGCGGGGGCACAGATACGCAGTATTTT
cdr3_aa: CASSAPSGGTDTQYF

d_call: .
v_call: TRBV29-1
clone_size: .
j_call: TRBJ2-7
cdr3_nt: TGCAGCGCCTGGACAGTTGAGGTGGGGGAGCAGTACTTC
cdr3_aa: CSAWTVEVGEQYF

d_call: TRBD2
v_call: TRBV27
clone_size: once
j_call: TRBJ2-1
cdr3_nt: TGTGCCAGCAGTTGGGAAGCGGGGGTGATGCATAGTGAGCAGTTCTTC
cdr3_aa: CASSWEAGVMHSEQFF

d_call: TRBD2
v_call: TRBV20-1
clone_size: .
j_call: TRBJ2-1
cdr3_nt: TGCAGTGCTGACGAGCGGGGGGCCACGAATGAGCAGTTCTTC
cdr3_aa: CSADERGATNEQFF

d_call: TRBD1
v_call: TRBV5-1
clone_size: .
j_call: TRBJ1-6
cdr3_nt: TGCGCCAGCAAGGATGCAGGACAGGGGTCCTCACCCCTCCACTTT
cdr3_aa: CASKDAGQGSSPLHF

d_call: .
v_call: TRBV12-3/TRBV12-4
clone_size: .
j_call: TRBJ2-7
cdr3_nt: TGTGCCAGCAGTTTTAACTACGAGCAGTACTTC
cdr3_aa: CASSFNYEQYF

d_call: .
v_call: TRBV15
clone_size: .
j_call: TRBJ2-3
cdr3_nt: TGTGCCACCAGCAGCCCCTGGGGGGTTAGCACAGATACGCAGTATTTT
cdr3_aa: CATSSPWGVSTDTQYF

d_call: .
v_call: TRBV20-1
clone_size: .
j_call: TRBJ2-1
cdr3_nt: TGCAGTGCACTACGACCAGGGGCCAATGAGCAGTTCTTC
cdr3_aa: CSALRPGANEQFF

d_call: .
v_call: TRBV7-2
clone_size: .
j_call: TRBJ1-4
cdr3_nt: TGTGCCAGCAGCTTACAGGGGTGGGGTGTGCGTGAAAAACTGTTTTTT
cdr3_aa: CASSLQGWGVREKLFF

d_call: TRBD2
v_call: TRBV5-1
clone_size: .
j_call: TRBJ2-3
cdr3_nt: TGCGCCAGCGACGCTAGCGGGGATAGAACAGATACGCAGTATTTT
cdr3_aa: CASDASGDRTDTQYF

d_call: TRBD2
v_call: TRBV20-1
clone_size: .
j_call: TRBJ2-1
cdr3_nt: TGCAGTGCCCAGAGAGCGGGGAGCTCCTACAATGAGCAGTTCTTC
cdr3_aa: CSAQRAGSSYNEQFF

d_call: .
v_call: TRBV29-1
clone_size: .
j_call: TRBJ2-5
cdr3_nt: TGCAGCGTTGAGGAACGGGGGACCCAGTACTTC
cdr3_aa: CSVEERGTQYF

d_call: .
v_call: TRBV29-1
clone_size: .
j_call: TRBJ2-2
cdr3_nt: TGCAGCGTTGGGGCAGCCCTCAACACCGGGGAGCTGTTTTTT
cdr3_aa: CSVGAALNTGELFF

d_call: .
v_call: TRBV18
clone_size: .
j_call: TRBJ2-6
cdr3_nt: TGTGCCAGCTCTCAAGCCCGGGATGGGGCCAACGTCCTGACTTTC
cdr3_aa: CASSQARDGANVLTF

d_call: TRBD1
v_call: TRBV15
clone_size: .
j_call: TRBJ2-7
cdr3_nt: TGTGCCACCAGCAGAGATCCAGGGGGCGCGACCTACGAGCAGTACTTC
cdr3_aa: CATSRDPGGATYEQYF

d_call: .
v_call: TRBV5-1
clone_size: .
j_call: TRBJ2-2
cdr3_nt: TGCGCCAGCAGCTTGAGTGTTGGCGGGGAGCTGTTTTTT
cdr3_aa: CASSLSVGGELFF

d_call: .
v_call: TRBV29-1
clone_size: few
j_call: TRBJ2-3
cdr3_nt: TGCAGCGTTGGTCAAGGTAGCACAGATACGCAGTATTTT
cdr3_aa: CSVGQGSTDTQYF

d_call: .
v_call: TRBV29-1
clone_size: .
j_call: TRBJ1-2
cdr3_nt: TGCAGCGTTGAGGGGGCACAGGGACATCTTACTAACTATGGCTACACCTTC
cdr3_aa: CSVEGAQGHLTNYGYTF

d_call: .
v_call: TRBV20-1
clone_size: .
j_call: TRBJ2-5
cdr3_nt: TGCAGTGCAGGACGGACGAGCCAAGAGACCCAGTACTTC
cdr3_aa: CSAGRTSQETQYF

d_call: .
v_call: TRBV2
clone_size: .
j_call: TRBJ1-4
cdr3_nt: TGTGCCAGCAGCGCCCGTAATGAAAAACTGTTTTTT
cdr3_aa: CASSARNEKLFF

d_call: TRBD1
v_call: TRBV27
clone_size: .
j_call: TRBJ1-6
cdr3_nt: TGTGCCACCCGGGGACAGGCCAATTCACCCCTCCACTTT
cdr3_aa: CATRGQANSPLHF

d_call: .
v_call: TRBV2
clone_size: .
j_call: TRBJ2-1
cdr3_nt: TGTGCCAGCTCGGGCCTAGCGACAGGAAATGAGCAGTTCTTC
cdr3_aa: CASSGLATGNEQFF

d_call: TRBD2
v_call: TRBV11-2
clone_size: .
j_call: TRBJ2-5
cdr3_nt: TGTGCCAGCAGCTTCTCGCCTAGCGGGGTAGAGACCCAGTACTTC
cdr3_aa: CASSFSPSGVETQYF

d_call: .
v_call: TRBV15
clone_size: .
j_call: TRBJ2-7
cdr3_nt: TGTGCCACCAGCAGAGATAACTACGAGCAGTACTTC
cdr3_aa: CATSRDNYEQYF

d_call: TRBD2
v_call: TRBV29-1
clone_size: .
j_call: TRBJ2-5
cdr3_nt: TGCAGCGTTATACTAGCGGGGGGTCAAGAGACCCAGTACTTC
cdr3_aa: CSVILAGGQETQYF

d_call: .
v_call: TRBV6-1
clone_size: few
j_call: TRBJ1-5
cdr3_nt: TGTGCCAGCAGCCCCTACAGCGGCGATCAGCCCCAGCATTTT
cdr3_aa: CASSPYSGDQPQHF

d_call: .
v_call: TRBV24-1
clone_size: .
j_call: TRBJ2-1
cdr3_nt: TGTGCCACCAGTGACGTCGGCGGCCGTGAGCAGTTCTTC
cdr3_aa: CATSDVGGREQFF